These 30 T cell receptor delta chains came from one sample sequenced in a study of gamma-delta chains in newborns, infants, children. TCRdb reprocessed the reads using CATT. The sample contains about 1,300 delta-chain clones, 0.85% to 1.3% of which appear only once. Input material: blood. The receptors here all came from a child in good health.

This clone was counted only a few times. This likely came from a read error, as a far larger clone is one base away. Distinct nucleotide sequences in the sample also encode this CDR3. The V gene is TRDV2, the J gene TRDJ1; 12 bases agree with TRDD3. Germline values: CDR1 GEAIGNYY, CDR2 EKD. The CDR3 contains 18 residues. In DNA, the CDR3 is TGTGCCTGTGACCTTATACTGGGGGATACACGGTACACCGATAAACTTATCTTT. The encoded protein is CACDLILGDTRYTDKLIF.

About this clone itself: TCRdb lists the protein of a much larger clone for this DNA, which differs at residue 6, so this is likely a read error; the protein given here is translated from the DNA itself. V is TRDV2 and J is TRDJ1, with TRDD3 matching over 7 bases. Germline CDR1 is GEAIGNYY and CDR2 is EKD. Trimming removed 0 bases from V and 1 base from J; junction bases left unmatched: 4. The CDR3 sequence is 15 residues long. The CDR3 region has the DNA TGTGCCTGTGACACCGCGGGGGGATCCACCGATAAACTCATCTTT. It codes for CACDTAGGSTDKLIF.

Within the sample, this clone is medium-sized. Since a much larger clone is just one base distant, this may be a read error. This rearrangement joins TRDV2 to TRDJ3; 7 nucleotides align to TRDD3. The CDR3 extends over 18 amino acids. Germline values: CDR1 GEAIGNYY, CDR2 EKD. The CDR3 is CACDTGGYGSRDTRQMFF. The DNA of the CDR3 is TGTGCCTGTGACACCGGTGGATACGGCTCCCGGGACACCCGACAGATGTTTTTC.

This clone was seen a few times. The protein recorded in TCRdb matches a much larger clone and deviates from this DNA's translation at residue 7, suggesting a read error; the protein here is obtained by translating the DNA. This chain links TRDV2 with TRDJ1; D possibly corresponds to TRDD3 (6 bases). This CDR3 has 17 residues. Germline lookup yields CDR1 GEAIGNYY and CDR2 EKD. Trimming left V 6 bases short and J 4 bases short, with 26 bases between. For the CDR3, the DNA is TGTGCCTGTTTACAACTGGAGGATACAGGGGGAAACGATAAACTCATCTTT. Translation: CACLQLEDTGGNDKLIF.

This clone was counted between two and nine times. It differs at one base from a far larger clone, so likely a read error. Other DNA variants within this sample encode the same CDR3. The CDR3 protein is CACDTLGTYTDKLIF. CDR3 DNA: TGTGCCTGTGACACCTTGGGGACCTACACCGATAAACTCATCTTT. The chain employs TRDV2 and TRDJ1; the D gene is possibly TRDD3 (5 bases). The CDR3 consists of 15 residues. Trimming removed 0 bases at V and 0 bases at J, with 10 bases between. Germline lookup yields CDR1 GEAIGNYY and CDR2 EKD.

This clone occurred a few times. A far larger clone is a single base away, which makes a read error likely. Other DNA sequences from this sample encode an identical CDR3 as well. V usage is TRDV2 and J usage is TRDJ1, with TRDD3 matching over 10 bases. CDR1 is GEAIGNYY and CDR2 is EKD in the germline V gene. Trimming at V came to 0 bases and at J to 0 bases, leaving 12 bases not matched to a gene. CDR3 size: 19 residues. The CDR3 is CACDTVSRGIRKDTDKLIF. CDR3 in DNA: TGTGCCTGTGACACCGTTAGCAGGGGGATACGCAAGGACACCGATAAACTCATCTTT.

Comment on this clone: A read error may be the cause here, since a much bigger clone is one base away. The same CDR3 is also encoded by other DNA sequences in this sample. This chain joins TRDV2 and TRDJ3, with TRDD3 matching 11 bases. Germline loops: CDR1 GEAIGNYY, CDR2 EKD. This CDR3 has 22 residues. CDR3 bases: TGCGCCTGTGACGAAACTGGGGGATATCCCCCCAAGAGCTCCTGGGACACCCGACAGATGTTTTTC. Residues: CACDETGGYPPKSSWDTRQMFF.

This clone turned up a few times. This DNA's translation and the protein TCRdb lists, from a much larger clone, do not match at residue 6, likely due to a read error; the protein shown is translated from the DNA. The CDR3 loop is CACDTMKRIPSSWDTRQMFF. As DNA, the CDR3 is TGTGCCTGTGACACCATGAAGCGGATTCCAAGCTCCTGGGACACCCGACAGATGTTTTTC. V usage is TRDV2 and J usage is TRDJ3; D call uncertain. The CDR3 spans 20 residues. CDR1 is GEAIGNYY and CDR2 is EKD in the germline V gene. V dropped 0 bases and J dropped 0 bases, with 17 bases sitting between them.

For this clone: A far larger clone differs by one base, so this is likely a read error. The CDR3 reads CACGLILGDTRYTDKLIF. The CDR3, as DNA: TGTGCCTGTGGCCTTATACTGGGGGATACACGGTACACCGATAAACTCATCTTT. V and J are TRDV2 and TRDJ1; TRDD3 aligns across 12 bases. This CDR3 spans 18 amino acids. Germline lookup yields CDR1 GEAIGNYY and CDR2 EKD. V shed 5 bases and J 0 bases; nucleotides not matched to a gene: 12.

Only a few counts were recorded for this clone. A far larger clone is one nucleotide away, so this likely arose from a read error. Within the sample, other DNA sequences also encode this same CDR3. The chain joins TRDV2 to TRDJ3; D not resolved. Germline CDR1 is GEAIGNYY and CDR2 is EKD. This CDR3 region has 17 residues. The CDR3 reads CACDLSTHSWDTRQMFF. As DNA, the CDR3 is TGCGCCTGTGACCTCAGTACTCACTCCTGGGACACCCGACAGATGTTTTTC.

On this clone itself: The TCRdb protein comes from a much larger clone and disagrees with this DNA's translation at residue 16, likely due to a read error; the protein given here is derived from the DNA. This chain connects TRDV2 to TRDJ3; 9 nucleotides match TRDD3. CDR1 GEAIGNYY and CDR2 EKD come from the germline V gene. The CDR3 loop spans 18 amino acids. The CDR3 protein is CACDTGGYSSWDTRQTFF. The DNA of the CDR3 is TGTGCCTGTGACACAGGGGGATACAGCTCCTGGGACACCCGACAGACGTTTTTC.

This clone came up a few times. Since a far larger clone is one base different, this is likely a read error. In the same sample, other DNA sequences code for this CDR3. This CDR3 is CACVTAGAVSSWDTRQMFF. The CDR3 DNA reads TGTGCCTGCGTCACCGCTGGGGCTGTGAGCTCCTGGGACACCCGACAGATGTTTTTC. J is TRDJ3 and V is TRDV2, with D perhaps TRDD3 (6 bases). This CDR3 spans 19 amino acids. The germline CDR1 and CDR2 sequences are GEAIGNYY and EKD. Trimming removed 7 bases from V and 0 bases from J, with 21 bases in between.

This clone has a handful of counts. The mismatch at residue 4 between this DNA's translation and the TCRdb protein of a much larger clone likely reflects a read error; the protein shown is translated from the DNA. The V gene is TRDV2, the J gene TRDJ1; 10 bases map to TRDD3. Per germline, CDR1 GEAIGNYY and CDR2 EKD. The CDR3 totals 19 residues. CDR3 in DNA: TGTGCCTGTGGCACCGTCAGCAGGGGGATACGCAAGGACACCGATAAACTCATCTTT. Amino acid sequence: CACGTVSRGIRKDTDKLIF.

Worth noting for this clone: A read error likely explains this, since a far larger clone differs by one base. V usage is TRDV2 and J usage is TRDJ1; possibly TRDD3 for D (6 bases). The V and J ends lost 0 bases and 1 base respectively, with 11 bases between them. The CDR3 is 15 amino acids. Germline loops: CDR1 GEAIGNYY, CDR2 EKD. The CDR3 DNA is TGTGCCTGTGACACCGTGAGGGGATCCACCGATAAACTCATCTTT. Translation: CACDTVRGSTDKLIF.

This clone has more than one count but fewer than ten. The protein TCRdb gives is from a much larger clone and does not agree with this DNA's translation at residue 9, likely a read error; the protein shown here comes from the DNA. This sample includes further DNA sequences coding for the same CDR3. The chain has TRDV2 and TRDJ3; 8 bases line up with TRDD3. CDR1 GEAIGNYY and CDR2 EKD come from the germline V gene. J gave up 0 bases and V 0 bases, and 6 bases lay outside the gene matches. The CDR3 extends over 19 amino acids. CDR3 coding DNA: TGTGCCTGTGACACCACTGGGGGCTCTAGCTCCTGGGACACCCGACAGATGTTTTTC. Residues: CACDTTGGSSSWDTRQMFF.

A few counts support this clone. Given a far larger clone just one base away, this is likely a sequencing read error. Different DNA sequences within this sample yield the same CDR3. The V and J genes are TRDV2 and TRDJ1; 8 bases are a match to TRDD3. The length of the CDR3 is 16 residues. Trimming took 3 bases from V and 4 from J; bases not matched to a gene: 12. Germline lookup yields CDR1 GEAIGNYY and CDR2 EKD. The CDR3 protein is CACDLLGDTLDDKLIF. Here the CDR3 DNA reads TGTGCCTGTGACCTCCTGGGGGACACGCTTGACGATAAACTCATCTTT.

Concerning this clone itself: The protein held in TCRdb is that of a much larger clone and does not match this DNA's translation at residue 12, likely because of a read error; the protein shown is translated from the DNA. This chain joins TRDV2 and TRDJ1; 11 bases align to TRDD3. The CDR3 totals 17 residues. Germline V lookup: CDR1 GEAIGNYY, CDR2 EKD. Trimming cost V 0 bases and J 3 bases; bases outside gene matches: 8. The CDR3, as DNA: TGTGCCTGTGACACCTTGGGGGATACGGAGTACGCCGATAAACTCATCTTT. Its protein product is CACDTLGDTEYADKLIF.

Sample share makes this clone hyperexpanded. This CDR3 is also generated by other DNA sequences in the sample. The chain has TRDV2 and TRDJ1; 11 positions agree with TRDD3. Germline trimming cut 3 bases from V and 0 bases from J; bases unmatched to any gene: 2. This CDR3 is 15 amino acids long. CDR1 and CDR2 from the germline V gene are GEAIGNYY and EKD. CDR3 DNA sequence: TGTGCCTGTGACGGACTGGGGGATAACACCGATAAACTCATCTTT. Translated: CACDGLGDNTDKLIF.

Regarding this clone: It is likely a read error: a sequence one base away is far more abundant. The identical CDR3 is also encoded by other nucleotide sequences in the sample. The V and J genes are TRDV2 and TRDJ1; 11 positions match TRDD3. CDR1 and CDR2 from the germline V gene are GEAIGNYY and EKD. V dropped 1 base and J dropped 0; count of bases not matched to a gene: 6. The CDR3 is 17 amino acids. The chain's CDR3 is CACDTLGDTEYTDKLIF. CDR3 bases: TGTGCCTGTGACACTTTGGGGGATACGGAGTACACCGATAAACTCATCTTT.

Concerning this clone: The translation of this DNA and the TCRdb protein of a much larger clone differ at residue 3, probably owing to a read error; the protein shown here is translated from the DNA. The V and J genes are TRDV2 and TRDJ1; 11 bases align to TRDD3. Per the germline V gene, CDR1 is GEAIGNYY and CDR2 is EKD. CDR3 size: 16 residues. This CDR3 is CARDTLGDTESDKLIF. The CDR3 coding sequence is TGTGCCCGTGACACCTTGGGGGATACGGAGTCCGATAAACTCATCTTT.

Remarks on this clone: TCRdb has a much larger clone's protein, which differs at residue 6 from the translation of this DNA, likely because of a read error; what is shown is the protein translated from the DNA. V is TRDV2 and J is TRDJ1, with D possibly matching TRDD3 (5 bases). Trimming took 5 bases from V and 0 from J, leaving 15 bases between them. CDR1 and CDR2 from the germline V gene are GEAIGNYY and EKD. CDR3 length: 15 amino acids. CDR3 bases: TGTGCCTGTGTAGGCCCGGGGGCCCACACCGATAAACTCATCTTT. Translation gives CACVGPGAHTDKLIF.

This clone counts as large. The same CDR3 also results from other DNA sequences found in this sample. This chain uses TRDV2 with TRDJ1; 8 bases agree with TRDD3. V lost 7 bases, J lost 0 bases, and 15 bases stayed unmatched. The germline V gene has CDR1 GEAIGNYY and CDR2 EKD. The CDR3 has 17 residues. CDR3 protein: CACDSLGAHTYTDKLIF. The CDR3 nucleotides are TGTGCCTGCGATTCACTGGGGGCCCACACGTACACCGATAAACTCATCTTT.

Notes on this clone: TCRdb's entry gives the protein of a much larger clone, which mismatches this DNA's translation at residue 6, likely from a read error; the protein reported here is translated from the DNA. The chain couples TRDV2 to TRDJ1, with a tentative D call TRDD3 (5 bases). V lost 1 base to trimming and J lost 6 bases, with 14 bases between them. The length of the CDR3 is 14 residues. Looked up from germline, CDR1 is GEAIGNYY and CDR2 is EKD. This chain's CDR3 is CACDTTGKAHKLIF. The CDR3 bases are TGTGCCTGTGACACGACGGGGAAAGCCCATAAACTCATCTTT.

For this clone: The protein held in TCRdb is that of a much larger clone and does not match this DNA's translation at residue 3, likely because of a read error; the protein shown is translated from the DNA. The chain recombines TRDV2 with TRDJ3, with a possible D match to TRDD3 (6 bases). The length of the CDR3 is 18 residues. CDR1 and CDR2 from the germline V gene are GEAIGNYY and EKD. This chain's CDR3 is CARDTAGVSSWDTRQMFF. CDR3 sequence (DNA): TGTGCCCGTGACACCGCTGGGGTGAGCTCCTGGGACACCCGACAGATGTTTTTC.

This clone has only a few counts. The protein that TCRdb holds for this DNA derives from a much larger clone and differs from the translated DNA at residue 5, which likely indicates a read error; the protein shown here is translated from the DNA. The chain employs TRDV2 and TRDJ3; 11 bases fit TRDD3. The CDR3 consists of 19 residues. Germline CDR1 is GEAIGNYY and CDR2 is EKD. V lost 3 bases and J lost 0; bases outside the gene matches: 6. CDR3 amino acids: CACDAGGYSSSWDTRQMFF. The CDR3 DNA is TGTGCCTGTGACGCTGGGGGATACTCGAGCTCCTGGGACACCCGACAGATGTTTTTC.

By proportion, this clone is large. Different DNA sequences within this sample yield the same CDR3. The rearrangement links TRDV2 to TRDJ1; TRDD3 aligns across 13 bases. The CDR3 consists of 17 residues. Germline trimming cut 3 bases from V and 0 bases from J; bases unmatched to any gene: 6. Germline V gene sequence: CDR1 GEAIGNYY, CDR2 EKD. The CDR3 spells CACDSLLGDTYTDKLIF. DNA for the CDR3: TGTGCCTGTGACTCTTTACTGGGGGATACGTACACCGATAAACTCATCTTT.

In the case of this clone: TCRdb's protein for this DNA is that of a much larger clone and differs from the translation at residues 15 and 17, likely a read error; the protein shown is the DNA translation. The J gene is TRDJ1, the V gene TRDV2, with 7 bases identical to TRDD3. The CDR3 loop spans 19 amino acids. J gave up 12 bases and V 0 bases, and 27 bases lay outside the gene matches. CDR1 and CDR2 from the germline V gene are GEAIGNYY and EKD. CDR3 bases: TGTGCCTGTGACACCCCTTATACTGGGGCCTCGAAGAACACCGAAAAAATCATCTTT. Its protein product is CACDTPYTGASKNTEKIIF.

Notes on this clone: The TCRdb protein, from a much larger clone, departs from this DNA's translation at residue 9, likely by read error; the protein shown derives from the DNA. As DNA, the CDR3 is TGTGCCTGTGACACGCTGGGGGATATGACGACCGATAAACTCATCTTT. This encodes CACDTLGDMTTDKLIF. The chain recombines TRDV2 with TRDJ1; 10 nucleotides align to TRDD3. J gave up 2 bases and V 1 base, and 6 bases lay outside the gene matches. The germline gives CDR1 GEAIGNYY, CDR2 EKD. The CDR3 sequence is 16 residues long.

The sample holds a few counts of this clone. Just one base apart from a much larger clone, this may be a read error. V is TRDV2 and J is TRDJ1; 10 nucleotides match TRDD3. Germline V gene data show CDR1 as GEAIGNYY and CDR2 as EKD. This CDR3 region has 19 residues. CDR3 nucleotide sequence: TGTGCCCGTGACACCGTCAGCAGGGGGATACGCAAGGACACCGATAAACTCATCTTT. It encodes CARDTVSRGIRKDTDKLIF.

This clone was observed a few times. This probably arose from a read error, given a far larger clone one base away. Other DNA variants within this sample encode the same CDR3. CDR3 bases: TGTGCCTGCGACACGTTGGGGGATACGTCCCGGGACACCGATAAACTCATCTTT. Amino acids: CACDTLGDTSRDTDKLIF. The chain links TRDV2 to TRDJ1; 11 bases match TRDD3. This CDR3 has 18 residues. Germline CDR1 and CDR2: GEAIGNYY and EKD.